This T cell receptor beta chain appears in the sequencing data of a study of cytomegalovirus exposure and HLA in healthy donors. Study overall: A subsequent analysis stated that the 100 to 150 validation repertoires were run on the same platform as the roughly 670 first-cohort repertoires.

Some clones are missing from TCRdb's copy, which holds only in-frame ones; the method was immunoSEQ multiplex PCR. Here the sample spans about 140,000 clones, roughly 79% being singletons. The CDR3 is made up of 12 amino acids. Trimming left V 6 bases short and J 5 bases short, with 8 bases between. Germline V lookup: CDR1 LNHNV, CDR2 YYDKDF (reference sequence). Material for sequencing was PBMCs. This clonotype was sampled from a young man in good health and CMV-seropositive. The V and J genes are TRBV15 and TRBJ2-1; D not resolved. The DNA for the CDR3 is TGTGCCACCAGTCCCCCGGACAATGAGCAGTTCTTC. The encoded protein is CATSPPDNEQFF. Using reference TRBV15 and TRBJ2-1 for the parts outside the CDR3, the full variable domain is DAMVIQNPRYQVTQFGKPVTLSCSQTLNHNVMYWYQQKSSQAPKLLFHYYDKDFNNEADTPDNFQSRRPNTSFCFLDIRSPGLGDTAMYLCATSPPDNEQFFGPGTRLTVL.